This entry describes one T cell receptor beta chain. The antigen is unknown. The V segment lost 4 bases and the J segment 3 bases; nucleotides outside the gene matches: 5. Germline-derived CDR1 and CDR2 are SGHTA and FQGNSA. The CDR3 loop spans 14 amino acids. The data belong to a study of CD8 T cells in ankylosing spondylitis. Whole-study findings and limits: Within peripheral blood, clones linked to disease were CD8+ and relatively rare. Within matched ankylosing spondylitis synovial fluid, disease-linked clones were reportedly significantly enriched. Ankylosing spondylitis blood appeared to be characterized by a TCR beta motif of several highly homologous variants.

Molecular-barcoded quantitative 5'-RACE produced these TCR beta libraries. TCRdb fed the 5' RACE reads into MiXCR, producing one record per CDR3 protein. The sample gives hundreds of thousands of distinct CDR3 sequences, around 20% of which show up once; 3.5% is in the top ten. The specimen was blood, either unsorted or a sorted T cell fraction (not recorded which). The chain links TRBV7-2 to TRBJ2-7; TRBD1 matches at 8 bases. The TCR originated in a female donor with ankylosing spondylitis or in good health (not recorded which). CDR3 in amino acids: CASSSRDRIYEQYF. CDR3 nucleotide sequence: TGTGCCAGCAGCTCTCGGGACAGGATCTACGAGCAGTACTTC.